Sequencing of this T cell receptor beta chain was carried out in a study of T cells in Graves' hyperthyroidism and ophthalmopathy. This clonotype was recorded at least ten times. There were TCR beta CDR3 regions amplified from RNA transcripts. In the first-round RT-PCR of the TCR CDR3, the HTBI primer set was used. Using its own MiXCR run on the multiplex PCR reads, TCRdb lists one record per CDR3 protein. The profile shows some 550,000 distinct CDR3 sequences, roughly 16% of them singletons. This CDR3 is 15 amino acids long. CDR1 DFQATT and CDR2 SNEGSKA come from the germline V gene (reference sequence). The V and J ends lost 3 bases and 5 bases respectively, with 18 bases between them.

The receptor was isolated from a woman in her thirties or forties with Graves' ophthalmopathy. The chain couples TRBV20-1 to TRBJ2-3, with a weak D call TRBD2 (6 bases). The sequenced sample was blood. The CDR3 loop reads CSASDGDSGIDTQYF. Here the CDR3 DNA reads TGCAGTGCTAGTGATGGGGACTCAGGGATAGATACGCAGTATTTT.